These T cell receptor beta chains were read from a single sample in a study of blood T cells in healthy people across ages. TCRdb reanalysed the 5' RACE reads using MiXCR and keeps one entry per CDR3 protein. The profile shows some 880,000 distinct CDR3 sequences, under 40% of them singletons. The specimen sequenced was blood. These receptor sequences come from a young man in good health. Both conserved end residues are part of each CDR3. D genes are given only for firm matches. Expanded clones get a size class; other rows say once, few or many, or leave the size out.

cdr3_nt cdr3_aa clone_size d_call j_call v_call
TGTGCCAGCAGCCAAGACTTATGGGGCTACACCTTC CASSQDLWGYTF many - TRBJ1-2 TRBV3-1
TGCGCCAGCAGCGGCCGGGACAACTACAATGAGCAGTTCTTC CASSGRDNYNEQFF many - TRBJ2-1 TRBV5-1
TGTGCCAGCAGTTCTCGGGGGACTACAGGGTTCTCCAACAATCAGCCCCAGCATTTT CASSSRGTTGFSNNQPQHF - - TRBJ1-5 TRBV6-2/TRBV6-3
TGCAGTGCGCGGGGACTACAGACCTACAATGAGCAATTCTTC CSARGLQTYNEQFF - TRBD2 TRBJ2-1 TRBV20-1
TGTGCCAGCAGCATTAGGGTGTCGGAGCAGTACTTC CASSIRVSEQYF - - TRBJ2-5 TRBV21-1
TGTGCCAGCAGCTTAGGGGCCCGGCAGGGCACAGATACGCAGTATTTT CASSLGARQGTDTQYF few - TRBJ2-3 TRBV7-2
TGCAGTGCTAGAGGTCGACTGGTTCGGGCTACGCAGTATTTT CSARGRLVRATQYF - - TRBJ2-3 TRBV20-1
TGTGCCAGCAGCTTAACGAGCGGGGGGCTCCAAGAGACCCAGTACTTC CASSLTSGGLQETQYF - TRBD2 TRBJ2-5 TRBV11-1
TGTGCCAGCAGTTTAGGTTCCATCAACTATGGCTACACCTTC CASSLGSINYGYTF many - TRBJ1-2 TRBV12-3/TRBV12-4
TGCAGTGCCCGGAACCCGACAGACCAAGAGACCCAGTACTTC CSARNPTDQETQYF - - TRBJ2-5 TRBV20-1
TGTGCCAGCAGCCCGGGACAGAAATACGAGCAGTACTTC CASSPGQKYEQYF - TRBD1 TRBJ2-7 TRBV7-9
TGCAGTGCGGAACATTCGGTGGCTGATGGCTACACCTTC CSAEHSVADGYTF few - TRBJ1-2 TRBV20-1
TGCAGCGTTGAAGCGACAGGGGGCACAGCCTACGAGCAGTACTTC CSVEATGGTAYEQYF many TRBD1 TRBJ2-7 TRBV29-1
TGCAGCGTTGAAGATCCCCCTGGGGCCAACGTCCTGACTTTC CSVEDPPGANVLTF once - TRBJ2-6 TRBV29-1
TGTGCCAACAGTTACTCGGGTGTCAATGAGCAGTTCTTC CANSYSGVNEQFF once - TRBJ2-1 TRBV6-2/TRBV6-3